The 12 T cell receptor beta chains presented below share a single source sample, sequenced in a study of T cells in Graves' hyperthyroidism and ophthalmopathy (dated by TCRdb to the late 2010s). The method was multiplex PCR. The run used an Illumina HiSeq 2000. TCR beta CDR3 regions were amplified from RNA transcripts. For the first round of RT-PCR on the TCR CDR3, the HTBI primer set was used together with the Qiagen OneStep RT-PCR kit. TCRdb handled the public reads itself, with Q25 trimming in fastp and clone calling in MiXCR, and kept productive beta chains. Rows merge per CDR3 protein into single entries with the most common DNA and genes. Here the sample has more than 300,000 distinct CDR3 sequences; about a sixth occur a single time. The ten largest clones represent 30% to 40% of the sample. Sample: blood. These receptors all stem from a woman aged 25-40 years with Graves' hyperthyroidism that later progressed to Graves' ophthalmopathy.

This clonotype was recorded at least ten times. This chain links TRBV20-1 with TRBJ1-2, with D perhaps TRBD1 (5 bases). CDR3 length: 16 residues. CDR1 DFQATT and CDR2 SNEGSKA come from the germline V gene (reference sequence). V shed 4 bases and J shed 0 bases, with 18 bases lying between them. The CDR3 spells CSATIHRDHTNYGYTF. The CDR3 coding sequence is TGCAGTGCTACTATACACCGGGACCATACTAACTATGGCTACACCTTC.

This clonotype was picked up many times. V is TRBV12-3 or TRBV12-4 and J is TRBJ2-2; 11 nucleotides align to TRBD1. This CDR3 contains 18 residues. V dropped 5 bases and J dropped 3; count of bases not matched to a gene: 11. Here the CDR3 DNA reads TGTGCCAGCAGTCCGATCGGGACAGGGGGTTGGGACACCGGGGAGCTGTTTTTT. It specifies CASSPIGTGGWDTGELFF.

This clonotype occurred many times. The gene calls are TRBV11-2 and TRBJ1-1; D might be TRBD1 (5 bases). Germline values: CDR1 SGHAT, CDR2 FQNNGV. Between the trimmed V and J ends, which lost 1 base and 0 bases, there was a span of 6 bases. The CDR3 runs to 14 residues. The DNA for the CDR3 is TGTGCCAGCAGCTTAGCAGGGCTGAACACTGAAGCTTTCTTT. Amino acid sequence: CASSLAGLNTEAFF.

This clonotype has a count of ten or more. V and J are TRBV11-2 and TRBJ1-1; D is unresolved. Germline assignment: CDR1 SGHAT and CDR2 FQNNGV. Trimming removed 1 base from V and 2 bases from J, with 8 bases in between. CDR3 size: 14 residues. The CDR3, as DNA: TGTGCCAGCAGCTTAGTTCTAGGCAACACTGAAGCTTTCTTT. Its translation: CASSLVLGNTEAFF.

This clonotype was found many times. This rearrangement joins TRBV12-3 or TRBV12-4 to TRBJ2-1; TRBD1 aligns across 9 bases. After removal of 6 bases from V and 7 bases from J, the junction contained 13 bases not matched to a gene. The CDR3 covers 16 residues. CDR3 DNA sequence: TGTGCCAGCAGATCGAACAGGGGGCGATCGTGGAATGAGCAGTTCTTC. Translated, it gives CASRSNRGRSWNEQFF.

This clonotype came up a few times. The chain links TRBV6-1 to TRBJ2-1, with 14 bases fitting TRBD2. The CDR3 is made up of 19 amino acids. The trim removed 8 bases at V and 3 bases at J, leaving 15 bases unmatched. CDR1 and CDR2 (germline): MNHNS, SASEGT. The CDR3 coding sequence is TGTGCCAGCTCCCGCCCGGGACTAGCGGGGGTCTTTTACTACAATGAGCAGTTCTTC. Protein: CASSRPGLAGVFYYNEQFF.

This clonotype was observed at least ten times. The CDR3 is CASSLAHGDTQYF. CDR3 coding DNA: TGTGCCAGCAGCTTAGCTCATGGGGATACGCAGTATTTT. This rearrangement joins TRBV7-9 to TRBJ2-3; D ambiguous. Trimming removed 0 bases at V and 6 bases at J, with 7 bases between. Germline values: CDR1 SEHNR, CDR2 FQNEAQ (reference sequence). CDR3 length: 13 amino acids. Filled out from reference TRBV7-9 and TRBJ2-3, the complete variable domain reads DTGVSQNPRHKITKRGQNVTFRCDPISEHNRLYWYRQTLGQGPEFLTYFQNEAQLEKSRLLSDRFSAERPKGSFSTLEIQRTEQGDSAMYLCASSLAHGDTQYFGPGTRLTVL.

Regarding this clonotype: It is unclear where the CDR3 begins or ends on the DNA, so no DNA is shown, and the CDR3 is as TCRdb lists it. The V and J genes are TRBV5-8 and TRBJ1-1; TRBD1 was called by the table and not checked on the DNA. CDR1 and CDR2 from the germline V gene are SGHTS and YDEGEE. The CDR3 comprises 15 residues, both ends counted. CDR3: CASSFMVGGGTEAFF.

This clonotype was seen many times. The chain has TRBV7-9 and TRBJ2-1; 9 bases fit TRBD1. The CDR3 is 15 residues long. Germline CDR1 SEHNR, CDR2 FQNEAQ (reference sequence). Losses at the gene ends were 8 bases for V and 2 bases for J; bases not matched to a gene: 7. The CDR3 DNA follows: TGTGCCAGCCTAAATCGGGACAGGGCCTACAATGAGCAGTTCTTC. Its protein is CASLNRDRAYNEQFF.

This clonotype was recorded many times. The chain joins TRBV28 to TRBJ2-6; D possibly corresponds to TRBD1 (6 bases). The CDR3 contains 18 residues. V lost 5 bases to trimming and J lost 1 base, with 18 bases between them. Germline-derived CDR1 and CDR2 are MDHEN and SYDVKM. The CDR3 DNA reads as TGTGCCAGCAGTCCGGACAGTTGGCCTTTATCTGGGGCCAACGTCCTGACTTTC. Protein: CASSPDSWPLSGANVLTF. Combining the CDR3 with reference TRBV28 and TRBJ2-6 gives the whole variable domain DVKVTQSSRYLVKRTGEKVFLECVQDMDHENMFWYRQDPGLGLRLIYFSYDVKMKEKGDIPEGYSVSREKKERFSLILESASTNQTSMYLCASSPDSWPLSGANVLTFGAGSRLTVL.

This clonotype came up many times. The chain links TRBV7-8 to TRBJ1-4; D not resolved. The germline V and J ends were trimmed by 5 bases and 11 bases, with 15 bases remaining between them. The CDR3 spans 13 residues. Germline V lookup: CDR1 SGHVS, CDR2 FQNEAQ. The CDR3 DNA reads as TGTGCCAGCAGCGAATGGGCGGACGCGAAACTGTTTTTT. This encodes CASSEWADAKLFF.

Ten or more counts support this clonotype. This chain's CDR3 is CASSPASSYNSPLHF. CDR3 sequence (DNA): TGTGCCAGCTCACCAGCTAGCTCCTATAATTCACCCCTCCACTTT. The J gene is TRBJ1-6, the V gene TRBV18; no reliable D call. This CDR3 spans 15 amino acids. V lost 2 bases and J 0 bases, leaving 5 bases between the germline ends. Germline loops: CDR1 KGHSH, CDR2 LQKENI.